These 21 T cell receptor beta chains came from one sample sequenced in a study of metastatic and nonmetastatic thyroid tumors. No treatment had been given to any patient before thyroid surgery. With MiXCR, TCRdb called clones anew from the PCR reads. The profile shows several thousand clones, roughly 27% of them singletons. The sequenced sample was adjacent normal tissue. The receptor set was obtained from a male donor with papillary thyroid cancer or a benign thyroid nodule (not recorded which). Some clones in this sample may be carry-over from other donors' samples.

A note on this clone: Relative to the germline gene, one junction end is altered; a read error may explain this. The rearrangement joins TRBV5-1 to TRBJ2-3, with D maybe TRBD1 (5 bases). The germline V gene encodes CDR1 SGHRS and CDR2 YFSETQ. This CDR3 spans 16 amino acids. CDR3 protein: CANSLPRVEVADTQYF. CDR3 DNA: TGCGCCAACAGCTTGCCCAGGGTGGAAGTCGCAGATACGCAGTATTTC.

Points on this clone: This same CDR3 is encoded by further DNA sequences in the sample. The rearrangement uses TRBV6-1 and TRBJ2-7; 9 bases align to TRBD1. The germline gives CDR1 MNHNS, CDR2 SASEGT. The ends lost 8 bases at V and 4 bases at J; junction bases unmatched: 6. The CDR3 length is 13 residues. For the CDR3, the DNA is TGTGCCAGCGCCCGGGACAGGGAGTACGAGCAGTACTTC. This codes for CASARDREYEQYF.

On this clone: One junction end does not reproduce the germline sequence, and a read error may be involved. The chain carries TRBV6-5 and TRBJ1-3; D is undetermined. The CDR3 sequence is 15 residues long. Germline loops: CDR1 MNHEY, CDR2 SVGAGI. In DNA form, the CDR3 reads TGTGCCAGCAGTTACAGCGTGAGCTCGGGAAACACCATAGATTTT. Protein product: CASSYSVSSGNTIDF.

This clone was seen ten or more times. Compared with germline, one end of the junction differs, possibly owing to a read error. The chain couples TRBV7-2 to TRBJ2-3; 10 nucleotides agree with TRBD2. Germline V gene data show CDR1 as SGHTA and CDR2 as FQGNSA. The CDR3 covers 15 residues. CDR3 coding DNA: TGTGCCAGCAGCGCCCAAGCGGGAGGGATAGATGCGCAGTATTTT. Protein sequence: CASSAQAGGIDAQYF.

The V gene is TRBV27, the J gene TRBJ2-7; maybe TRBD1 (6 bases). This CDR3 comprises 15 residues. Germline CDR1 reads MNHEY; CDR2 reads SMNVEV (reference sequence). V was pared by 2 bases and J by 1 base, with 12 bases between. The CDR3 nucleotides read TGTGCCAGCAGTTTAGGCCCGGGACAATCCTACGAGCAGTACTTC. Translation: CASSLGPGQSYEQYF.

The chain's CDR3 is CAWSEQPNEKLFF. DNA of the CDR3: TGTGCCTGGAGTGAACAGCCGAATGAAAAACTGTTTTTT. The chain carries TRBV30 and TRBJ1-4; D is undetermined. This CDR3 spans 13 amino acids. Germline V lookup: CDR1 GTSNPN, CDR2 SVGIG (reference sequence). Trimming cost V 1 base and J 5 bases, with 8 bases left between them. Full variable domain (remainder filled in from reference TRBV30 and TRBJ1-4): SQTIHQWPATLVQPVGSPLSLECTVEGTSNPNLYWYRQAAGRGLQLLFYSVGIGQISSEVPQNLSASRPQDRQFILSSKKLLLSDSGFYLCAWSEQPNEKLFFGSGTQLSVL.

This clone has a handful of counts. V gene TRBV28 combines with J gene TRBJ1-1; perhaps TRBD1 as D (6 bases). The CDR3 spans 11 residues. V dropped 6 bases and J dropped 11 bases, with 13 bases sitting between them. Germline CDR1 MDHEN, CDR2 SYDVKM. The DNA of the CDR3 is TGTGCCAGCAGAGAAACAGGGTTGGCTTTCTTT. Translated: CASRETGLAFF.

By proportion, this clone is large. The rearrangement joins TRBV7-2 to TRBJ2-7; D gene unclear. Trimming left V 4 bases short and J 0 bases short, with 4 bases between. Germline V lookup: CDR1 SGHTA, CDR2 FQGNSA. The CDR3 is made up of 12 amino acids. This CDR3 reads CASSSYSYEQYF. In DNA, the CDR3 is TGTGCCAGCAGCTCCTACTCCTACGAGCAGTACTTC.

The chain couples TRBV5-1 to TRBJ1-1; no firm D call. Trimming left V 6 bases short and J 1 base short, with 7 bases between. This CDR3 region has 12 residues. In germline, CDR1 is SGHRS, CDR2 YFSETQ. The CDR3 protein is CASIGANTEAFF. The CDR3 DNA reads TGCGCCAGCATCGGAGCGAACACTGAAGCTTTCTTT. Combining the CDR3 with reference TRBV5-1 and TRBJ1-1 gives the whole variable domain KAGVTQTPRYLIKTRGQQVTLSCSPISGHRSVSWYQQTPGQGLQFLFEYFSETQRNKGNFPGRFSGRQFSNSRSEMNVSTLELGDSALYLCASIGANTEAFFGQGTRLTVV.

The genes are TRBV5-5 and TRBJ2-5; weak D call: TRBD2 (6 bases). There are 15 residues in the CDR3. Between the trimmed V and J ends, which lost 1 base and 5 bases, there was a span of 15 bases. Germline CDR1 is SGHKS and CDR2 is YYEKEE (reference sequence). The CDR3 loop reads CASSLTGDRRETQYF. For the CDR3, the DNA is TGTGCCAGCAGCTTGACGGGGGACCGGCGGGAGACCCAGTACTTC. The variable domain in full, completed from reference TRBV5-5 and TRBJ2-5, reads DAGVTQSPTHLIKTRGQQVTLRCSPISGHKSVSWYQQVLGQGPQFIFQYYEKEERGRGNFPDRFSARQFPNYSSELNVNALLLGDSALYLCASSLTGDRRETQYFGPGTRLLVL.

This clone was detected only a few times. DNA of the CDR3: TGTGCCAGCAAGGGACTAGCGGTCTACAATGAGCAGTTCTTC. This codes for CASKGLAVYNEQFF. V is TRBV2 and J is TRBJ2-1; 11 bases match TRBD2. The V segment lost 7 bases and the J segment 3 bases; nucleotides outside the gene matches: 2. The CDR3 covers 14 residues. CDR1 and CDR2 (germline): SNHLY, FYNNEI.

This clone was counted a few times. The chain links TRBV30 to TRBJ1-6; D possibly corresponds to TRBD1 (5 bases). This CDR3 is 15 amino acids long. Trimming left V 1 base short and J 8 bases short, with 15 bases between. Per germline, CDR1 GTSNPN and CDR2 SVGIG (reference sequence). The CDR3 sequence: CAWSALGLPDSPLHF. In nucleotides, the CDR3 is TGTGCCTGGAGTGCTTTGGGACTGCCAGATTCACCCCTCCACTTT.

This clone was picked up a small number of times. J is TRBJ2-1 and V is TRBV27; D is undetermined. This CDR3 is 14 amino acids long. Trimming took off 6 bases at V and 5 bases at J, with 14 bases between the two ends. From germline, CDR1 is MNHEY and CDR2 SMNVEV (reference sequence). The CDR3 bases are TGTGCCAGCAGATTAGGGTCCCGAAACAATGAGCAGTTCTTC. Residues: CASRLGSRNNEQFF.

The chain links TRBV20-1 to TRBJ2-5; 12 bases fit TRBD2. V gave up 0 bases and J gave up 0 bases; unmatched junction bases: 2. The CDR3 is 16 residues long. CDR1 and CDR2 from the germline V gene are DFQATT and SNEGSKA (reference sequence). In DNA form, the CDR3 reads TGCAGTGCTAGAGATAGACTAGCGGGAGACCAAGAGACCCAGTACTTC. It codes for CSARDRLAGDQETQYF.

The rearrangement links TRBV5-1 to TRBJ2-1; 14 positions agree with TRBD2. Trimming cost V 0 bases and J 11 bases; bases outside gene matches: 4. CDR3 length: 15 residues. Germline CDR1 and CDR2: SGHRS and YFSETQ. DNA for the CDR3: TGCGCCAGCAGCTTGGCCGGGACTAGCGGGAGTAAGCAGTTCTTC. Its translation: CASSLAGTSGSKQFF.

The sample holds many counts of this clone. V usage is TRBV2 and J usage is TRBJ1-1; a possible D gene is TRBD1 (5 bases). Trimming stripped 6 bases from V and 1 base from J, with 21 bases between. The germline gives CDR1 SNHLY, CDR2 FYNNEI. The CDR3 is made up of 17 amino acids. The CDR3 here is CASSEQMEGTENTEAFF. CDR3 DNA: TGTGCCAGCAGCGAGCAGATGGAGGGGACCGAGAACACTGAAGCTTTCTTT.

This clone was found many times. CDR3 coding DNA: TGTGCCAGCAGTTTATGGGGGGGGGGGGGTGGCTACACCTTC. It yields the protein CASSLWGGGGGYTF. This chain links TRBV28 with TRBJ1-2; tentatively, D is TRBD1 (5 bases). The V end was cut by 0 bases, the J end by 7 bases, with 12 bases between. The germline gives CDR1 MDHEN, CDR2 SYDVKM. There are 14 residues in the CDR3.

This clone was seen a few times. The V call is TRBV10-3, the J call TRBJ1-3; 7 nucleotides match TRBD1. J was trimmed by 0 bases and V by 6 bases; bases with no gene match: 11. CDR3 length equals 17 residues. The germline V gene has CDR1 ENHRY and CDR2 SYGVKD. The CDR3 DNA reads as TGTGCCATCAGGGACCCGGGACAGTCAAACTCTGGAAACACCATATATTTT. This codes for CAIRDPGQSNSGNTIYF.

This clone was counted a few times. The conserved phenylalanine or tryptophan is not found at the CDR3 terminus, so this likely reflects a read error. The rearrangement links TRBV27 to TRBJ2-3; the match to TRBD2 covers 8 bases. Germline assignment: CDR1 MNHEY and CDR2 SMNVEV (reference sequence). There are 16 residues in the CDR3. Trimming removed 5 bases from V and 4 bases from J; junction bases left unmatched: 11. DNA of the CDR3: TGTGCCAGCAGTCCCCAGAGAGCGGGAGTAGCAGATACGCAGTATTCT. The encoded protein is CASSPQRAGVADTQYS.

There are a few counts of this clone. The V call is TRBV19, the J call TRBJ1-4; D ambiguous. Germline V gene data show CDR1 as LNHDA and CDR2 as SQIVND (reference sequence). V dropped 5 bases and J dropped 8 bases, with 9 bases sitting between them. The CDR3 has 12 residues. CDR3: CASSPGGEKLFF. CDR3 nucleotides: TGTGCCAGTAGTCCCGGAGGCGAAAAACTGTTTTTT. The full variable domain, completed using reference TRBV19 and TRBJ1-4, is DGGITQSPKYLFRKEGQNVTLSCEQNLNHDAMYWYRQDPGQGLRLIYYSQIVNDFQKGDIAEGYSVSREKKESFPLTVTSAQKNPTAFYLCASSPGGEKLFFGSGTQLSVL.

This clone counts as medium-sized. This chain links TRBV24-1 with TRBJ1-4; 10 bases match TRBD1. The CDR3 is made up of 14 amino acids. Losses at the gene ends were 9 bases for V and 6 bases for J; bases not matched to a gene: 6. Germline CDR1 reads KGHDR; CDR2 reads SFDVKD. This chain's CDR3 is CATAKGTGDEKLFF. CDR3 nucleotide sequence: TGTGCCACCGCCAAAGGGACAGGGGATGAAAAACTGTTTTTT.